The 18 T cell receptor beta chains given below trace back to one sample, sequenced in a study of T cells in Graves' hyperthyroidism and ophthalmopathy. Amplification of TCR beta CDR3 regions was performed using RNA transcripts as template. The HTBI set primed first-round TCR CDR3 RT-PCR. One entry per CDR3 protein, called by TCRdb with MiXCR from the multiplex PCR reads. The sample shows a few hundred thousand distinct CDR3 sequences, roughly an eighth of them seen only once. The sample consisted of blood. These receptors all come from a woman between 35 and 50 years old with Graves' ophthalmopathy.

The genes are TRBV5-4 and TRBJ2-1; a possible D gene is TRBD2 (5 bases). Germline CDR1 and CDR2: SGHNT and YYREEE (reference sequence). The CDR3 length is 14 residues. The germline V and J ends were trimmed by 0 bases and 8 bases, with 12 bases remaining between them. For the CDR3, the DNA is TGTGCCAGCAGCTTGGGCGACCTGAGGGATGAGCAGTTCTTC. This codes for CASSLGDLRDEQFF.

The V and J genes are TRBV2 and TRBJ2-7; D gene ambiguous. The V and J ends lost 6 bases and 5 bases respectively, with 8 bases between them. Germline V gene data show CDR1 as SNHLY and CDR2 as FYNNEI. This CDR3 comprises 11 residues. The chain's CDR3 is CASRDWDEQYF. CDR3 nucleotide sequence: TGTGCCAGCAGAGATTGGGACGAGCAGTACTTC.

In its sample, this clonotype was seen many times. J is TRBJ1-4 and V is TRBV20-1; 8 bases match TRBD1. V gave up 1 base and J gave up 7 bases; unmatched junction bases: 2. There are 13 residues in the CDR3. Germline assignment: CDR1 DFQATT and CDR2 SNEGSKA (reference sequence). This CDR3 reads CSARGGTGEKLFF. The CDR3 DNA follows: TGCAGTGCTAGAGGCGGGACAGGTGAAAAACTGTTTTTT.

V and J are TRBV6-5 and TRBJ1-1, with D perhaps TRBD1 (5 bases). Germline assignment: CDR1 MNHEY and CDR2 SVGAGI. Trimming took off 0 bases at V and 6 bases at J, with 11 bases between the two ends. This CDR3 is built from 14 residues. The CDR3: CASSYSGELAEAFF. DNA for the CDR3: TGTGCCAGCAGTTACTCGGGGGAATTGGCTGAAGCTTTCTTT.

This clonotype showed up just a few times. J is TRBJ2-2 and V is TRBV5-5; TRBD1 matches at 8 bases. The trim removed 4 bases at V and 7 bases at J, leaving 6 bases unmatched. The length of the CDR3 is 14 residues. Germline CDR1 reads SGHKS; CDR2 reads YYEKEE (reference sequence). CDR3 protein: CASSRGQADGELFF. The CDR3, as DNA: TGTGCCAGCAGCCGGGGACAGGCCGACGGGGAGCTGTTTTTT.

The rearrangement links TRBV4-1 to TRBJ2-7, with D unresolved. This CDR3 contains 15 residues. CDR1 and CDR2 from the germline V gene are MGHRA and YSYEKL. V gave up 1 base and J gave up 2 bases, with 12 bases separating them. The CDR3 here is CASSQGRLGPYEQYF. CDR3 nucleotides: TGCGCCAGCAGCCAAGGTCGACTGGGCCCCTACGAGCAGTACTTC.

To note about this clonotype: A much larger clone differs by one base, so this may be a read error. The V and J genes are TRBV18 and TRBJ1-5; TRBD1 might be the D (6 bases). The CDR3 consists of 14 residues. In germline, CDR1 is KGHSH, CDR2 LQKENI. The CDR3 nucleotides are TGTGCCAGCTCACCGGTACAGGGAGATCAGCCCCAGCGTTTT. Its translation is CASSPVQGDQPQRF.

The chain joins TRBV11-2 to TRBJ2-2, with 10 bases that match TRBD1. Germline assignment: CDR1 SGHAT and CDR2 FQNNGV. The V gene end was trimmed by 4 bases and the J gene end by 4 bases; junction bases not matched to a gene: 12. This CDR3 is 18 amino acids long. CDR3 coding DNA: TGTGCCAGCAGCTCGCGGCGGGACAGGGGCGGGAGCACCGGGGAGCTGTTTTTT. As protein: CASSSRRDRGGSTGELFF.

This clonotype was observed at least ten times. The chain has TRBV30 and TRBJ1-4, with TRBD1 as a possible D gene (6 bases). The CDR3 length is 14 residues. Trimming left V 0 bases short and J 4 bases short, with 9 bases between. Germline CDR1 GTSNPN, CDR2 SVGIG (reference sequence). CDR3 amino acids: CAWSVRTDNEKLFF. CDR3 DNA: TGTGCCTGGAGTGTGAGGACAGATAATGAAAAACTGTTTTTT.

This clonotype appeared many times. The chain employs TRBV6-1 and TRBJ2-5; D is possibly TRBD2 (7 bases). The CDR3 has 14 residues. The germline V and J ends were trimmed by 9 bases and 5 bases, with 19 bases remaining between them. CDR1 and CDR2 (germline): MNHNS, SASEGT. In DNA form, the CDR3 reads TGTGCCAGTGGGGGGGCAGGGTCGTCGGAGACCCAGTACTTC. As protein: CASGGAGSSETQYF.

This clonotype was seen at least ten times. This chain uses TRBV28 with TRBJ1-5, with a possible D match to TRBD1 (5 bases). Trimming left V 8 bases short and J 0 bases short, with 11 bases between. The length of the CDR3 is 14 residues. Germline loops: CDR1 MDHEN, CDR2 SYDVKM. CDR3 nucleotide sequence: TGTGCCAGCCGTAGGGGCTATAGCAATCAGCCCCAGCATTTT. This gives the protein CASRRGYSNQPQHF.

At least ten counts were recorded for this clonotype. The chain uses TRBV6-1 and TRBJ1-1; D is unclear. From germline, CDR1 is MNHNS and CDR2 SASEGT. V gave up 5 bases and J gave up 0 bases, with 10 bases separating them. This CDR3 is 14 amino acids long. The CDR3 nucleotides read TGTGCCAGCAGTCCCGGTTTTTTGAACACTGAAGCTTTCTTT. It translates to CASSPGFLNTEAFF.

This clonotype was recorded many times. The J gene is TRBJ2-1, the V gene TRBV20-1; D perhaps matches TRBD2 (5 bases). Germline CDR1 and CDR2: DFQATT and SNEGSKA (reference sequence). With 1 base removed from V and 10 bases from J, the gap between germline ends came to 8 bases. The CDR3 length is 11 residues. The CDR3 here is CSARGGGEQFF. CDR3 bases: TGCAGTGCTAGAGGTGGCGGGGAGCAGTTCTTC.

This clonotype was seen many times. The rearrangement links TRBV27 to TRBJ2-7; TRBD1 matches 7 bases. V lost 6 bases and J lost 4; bases outside the gene matches: 6. Germline V gene data show CDR1 as MNHEY and CDR2 as SMNVEV (reference sequence). The CDR3 sequence is 13 residues long. This chain's CDR3 is CASSGQDTYEQYF. The CDR3 region has the DNA TGTGCCAGCAGCGGACAGGACACTTACGAGCAGTACTTC.

This clonotype was observed many times. J is TRBJ2-2 and V is TRBV27, with 9 bases matching TRBD1. V trimming: 3 bases; J trimming: 5 bases; junction bases outside the gene matches: 10. Germline V gives CDR1 MNHEY, CDR2 SMNVEV (reference sequence). CDR3 length equals 17 residues. This CDR3 reads CASSFHTPGQGTGELFF. CDR3 coding DNA: TGTGCCAGCAGTTTTCATACCCCGGGACAGGGTACCGGGGAGCTGTTTTTT.

This clonotype was counted many times. This rearrangement joins TRBV6-6 to TRBJ1-2, with D uncertain. Germline-derived CDR1 and CDR2 are MNHNY and SVGAGI (reference sequence). CDR3 length equals 11 residues. Trimming pared 2 bases from V and 4 bases from J, leaving 2 bases between. CDR3 sequence: CASSYGYGYTF. The CDR3 DNA sequence: TGTGCCAGCAGTTACGGCTATGGCTACACCTTC.

This clonotype was counted many times. The chain links TRBV12-3 or TRBV12-4 to TRBJ2-3; D gene unclear. This CDR3 is built from 14 residues. V gave up 7 bases and J gave up 1 base, with 12 bases separating them. CDR3 sequence reads: CASTPGQRTDTQYF. CDR3 coding DNA: TGTGCCAGCACCCCCGGGCAGCGCACAGATACGCAGTATTTT.

This clonotype has only a few counts. The chain employs TRBV19 and TRBJ1-2; TRBD1 is a possible D gene (5 bases). V shed 5 bases and J shed 2 bases, with 15 bases lying between them. The germline CDR1 and CDR2 sequences are LNHDA and SQIVND (reference sequence). The CDR3 is 15 residues long. CDR3: CASSLTANLNYGYTF. CDR3 bases: TGTGCCAGTAGTCTGACAGCCAACCTGAACTATGGCTACACCTTC. Using reference TRBV19 and TRBJ1-2 for the parts outside the CDR3, the full variable domain is DGGITQSPKYLFRKEGQNVTLSCEQNLNHDAMYWYRQDPGQGLRLIYYSQIVNDFQKGDIAEGYSVSREKKESFPLTVTSAQKNPTAFYLCASSLTANLNYGYTFGSGTRLTVV.